The 22 T cell receptor beta chains given below trace back to one sample, sequenced in a study of T cell changes during pregnancy in multiple sclerosis. Repertoires were generated with immunoSEQ multiplex PCR, while TCRdb's copy carries only in-frame clones and drops some. The sample has 65,000 to 85,000 clones; 80% to 95% are singletons. The sample consisted of CD4+ T cells from peripheral blood mononuclear cells, taken after pregnancy. The receptors come from a female donor with multiple sclerosis, enrolled in a pregnancy study.

In this sample, this clone turned up once. The chain recombines TRBV5-6 with TRBJ2-5, with D possibly matching TRBD1 (6 bases). There are 15 residues in the CDR3. Trimming pared 2 bases from V and 1 base from J, leaving 12 bases between. Germline lookup yields CDR1 SGHDT and CDR2 YYEEEE. The CDR3 DNA follows: TGTGCCAGCAGCTTAATCGGCAGGGGCCAAGAGACCCAGTACTTC. Translated, it gives CASSLIGRGQETQYF.

DNA for the CDR3: TGTGCCAGCAGTGTCCGGGCCCCTCCGGGACTAGCGGCGCAGTACTTC. As protein: CASSVRAPPGLAAQYF. The chain has TRBV6-1 and TRBJ2-7, with TRBD2 identical over 11 bases. Germline-derived CDR1 and CDR2 are MNHNS and SASEGT. V lost 4 bases, J lost 9 bases, and 14 bases stayed unmatched. CDR3 length equals 16 residues.

As DNA, the CDR3 is TGTGCCAGCAGAGGGGACAGGTACCAAGAGACCCAGTACTTC. Translated: CASRGDRYQETQYF. V usage is TRBV2 and J usage is TRBJ2-5, with 8 bases fitting TRBD1. CDR1 SNHLY and CDR2 FYNNEI come from the germline V gene. The junction had 3 bases not matched to a gene; V was cut back by 6 bases and J by 0 bases. The length of the CDR3 is 14 residues.

The chain combines TRBV5-1 with TRBJ2-1; 16 bases fit TRBD2. Germline V gene lookup returns CDR1 SGHRS and CDR2 YFSETQ. Trimming at V came to 4 bases and at J to 2 bases, leaving 3 bases not matched to a gene. The length of the CDR3 is 17 residues. The CDR3 bases are TGCGCCAGCAGCACGGGGACTAGCGGGGGGGCCTACAATGAGCAGTTCTTC. Translating gives CASSTGTSGGAYNEQFF.

The chain links TRBV28 to TRBJ2-2; D unresolved. Germline assignment: CDR1 MDHEN and CDR2 SYDVKM. There are 15 residues in the CDR3. Between the trimmed V and J ends, which lost 2 bases and 4 bases, there was a span of 11 bases. The CDR3 loop is CASSLRLGSTGELFF. The CDR3 DNA reads TGTGCCAGCAGTTTACGGCTAGGTAGCACCGGGGAGCTGTTTTTT.

The chain carries TRBV7-9 and TRBJ2-7, with 7 bases fitting TRBD2. The CDR3 runs 15 residues. The trim removed 5 bases at V and 3 bases at J, leaving 10 bases unmatched. CDR1 SEHNR and CDR2 FQNEAQ come from the germline V gene (reference sequence). This CDR3 is CASSPLSSGVYEQYF. Written as DNA, the CDR3 is TGTGCCAGCAGCCCGCTTTCCAGCGGGGTCTACGAGCAGTACTTC.

This chain joins TRBV25-1 and TRBJ1-6, with D unresolved. The V gene lost 5 bases and the J gene lost 7 bases, with 15 bases spanning the gap. The CDR3 covers 15 residues. The V gene's germline CDR1 is MGHDK and CDR2 SYGVNS. The CDR3 DNA reads TGTGCCAGCAGTCAGTTGGTCGGGGAAAATTCACCCCTCCACTTT. Protein: CASSQLVGENSPLHF. The whole variable domain, remainder taken from reference TRBV25-1 and TRBJ1-6, is EADIYQTPRYLVIGTGKKITLECSQTMGHDKMYWYQQDPGMELHLIHYSYGVNSTEKGDLSSESTVSRIRTEHFPLTLESARPSHTSQYLCASSQLVGENSPLHFGNGTRLTVT.

This clone was seen only a few times. The rearrangement links TRBV10-1 to TRBJ2-3, with 9 bases matching TRBD1. The CDR3 runs to 13 residues. Trimming at V came to 5 bases and at J to 4 bases, leaving 1 base not matched to a gene. Germline CDR1 and CDR2: WNHNN and SYGVQD (reference sequence). The CDR3 loop reads CASSRTGADTQYF. The CDR3 bases are TGCGCCAGCAGTCGGACAGGGGCAGATACGCAGTATTTT.

V gene TRBV19 combines with J gene TRBJ2-7, with TRBD2 identical over 10 bases. Germline V gives CDR1 LNHDA, CDR2 SQIVND (reference sequence). The CDR3 consists of 15 residues. With V trimmed by 3 bases and J by 1 base, 3 bases remained unmatched. In DNA, the CDR3 is TGTGCCAGTAGTATGCAACTAGCGGGATCCTACGAGCAGTACTTC. Translated: CASSMQLAGSYEQYF.

The chain has TRBV27 and TRBJ1-6; the match to TRBD1 covers 8 bases. The CDR3 is made up of 14 amino acids. Trimming removed 9 bases from V and 13 bases from J; junction bases left unmatched: 14. Germline CDR1 reads MNHEY; CDR2 reads SMNVEV (reference sequence). The CDR3 region is CASGNYRGAAPLHF. The DNA of the CDR3 is TGTGCCAGTGGGAACTACAGGGGGGCCGCCCCCCTCCACTTT.

The rearrangement uses TRBV7-3 and TRBJ2-2; tentative D call: TRBD1 (5 bases). The germline V gene has CDR1 SGHTA and CDR2 FQGTGA. V shed 6 bases and J shed 4 bases, with 18 bases lying between them. There are 16 residues in the CDR3. The CDR3 here is CASSRDPPQGTGELFF. The DNA of the CDR3 is TGTGCCAGCAGTCGCGACCCCCCTCAGGGCACCGGGGAGCTGTTTTTT. The entire variable domain, with the rest obtained from reference TRBV7-3 and TRBJ2-2, is as follows: GAGVSQTPSNKVTEKGKYVELRCDPISGHTALYWYRQSLGQGPEFLIYFQGTGAADDSGLPNDRFFAVRPEGSVSTLKIQRTERGDSAVYLCASSRDPPQGTGELFFGEGSRLTVL.

V and J are TRBV7-9 and TRBJ2-7; 7 positions match TRBD1. This CDR3 contains 15 residues. J was trimmed by 6 bases and V by 4 bases; bases with no gene match: 12. Germline V gene sequence: CDR1 SEHNR, CDR2 FQNEAQ (reference sequence). The CDR3 here is CASSSRQGSMGEQYF. The CDR3, as DNA: TGTGCCAGCAGCTCACGACAGGGATCGATGGGCGAGCAGTACTTC. The complete variable domain, with remaining parts taken from reference TRBV7-9 and TRBJ2-7, reads DTGVSQNPRHKITKRGQNVTFRCDPISEHNRLYWYRQTLGQGPEFLTYFQNEAQLEKSRLLSDRFSAERPKGSFSTLEIQRTEQGDSAMYLCASSSRQGSMGEQYFGPGTRLTVT.

The rearrangement uses TRBV2 and TRBJ1-6; D not resolved. The length of the CDR3 is 13 residues. Trimming pared 6 bases from V and 5 bases from J, leaving 8 bases between. Germline CDR1 and CDR2: SNHLY and FYNNEI. The CDR3 bases are TGTGCCAGCAGCCCCCTTAATAATTCACCCCTCCACTTT. This encodes CASSPLNNSPLHF. The variable domain in full, with the rest retrieved from reference TRBV2 and TRBJ1-6, is EPEVTQTPSHQVTQMGQEVILRCVPISNHLYFYWYRQILGQKVEFLVSFYNNEISEKSEIFDDQFSVERPDGSNFTLKIRSTKLEDSAMYFCASSPLNNSPLHFGNGTRLTVT.

The rearrangement joins TRBV2 to TRBJ2-7; 11 nucleotides line up with TRBD2. The germline CDR1 and CDR2 sequences are SNHLY and FYNNEI. V was clipped by 3 bases and J by 3 bases; unmatched bases: 1. The CDR3 contains 14 residues. For the CDR3, the DNA is TGTGCCAGCAGTGAGACTAGCGGGAACTACGAGCAGTACTTC. This sequence encodes CASSETSGNYEQYF.

This sequence joins TRBV7-8 and TRBJ2-5; D not certain. The germline CDR1 and CDR2 sequences are SGHVS and FQNEAQ. The CDR3 runs 15 residues. The V end was cut by 1 base, the J end by 1 base, with 10 bases between. Here the CDR3 reads CASSLDRIGQETQYF. For the CDR3, the DNA is TGTGCCAGCAGCTTAGACAGAATTGGCCAAGAGACCCAGTACTTC.

CDR3 bases: TGTGCCAGCAGCTTGAGATCCGGGACAGGCGGTCAGCCCCAGCATTTT. This translates into CASSLRSGTGGQPQHF. The V gene is TRBV5-6, the J gene TRBJ1-5; 8 positions match TRBD1. Germline lookup yields CDR1 SGHDT and CDR2 YYEEEE. The CDR3 runs to 16 residues. J lost 6 bases, V lost 1 base, and 9 bases had no gene match.

This clone was counted a single time. The rearrangement uses TRBV28 and TRBJ2-1; 7 positions match TRBD2. Per the germline V gene, CDR1 is MDHEN and CDR2 is SYDVKM. Unmatched junction bases numbered 3, after V lost 6 bases and J lost 4 bases. This CDR3 region has 13 residues. CDR3 sequence reads: CASRSSGYNEQFF. The CDR3 bases are TGTGCCAGCAGGTCTAGCGGTTACAATGAGCAGTTCTTC.

This chain joins TRBV7-8 and TRBJ2-1; 13 bases fit TRBD2. The CDR3 totals 19 residues. The germline V gene encodes CDR1 SGHVS and CDR2 FQNEAQ. V dropped 1 base and J dropped 1; count of bases not matched to a gene: 7. As DNA, the CDR3 is TGTGCCAGCAGCTTAGAAGGACTAGCGGGAGTAGGGTCCTACAATGAGCAGTTCTTC. It yields the protein CASSLEGLAGVGSYNEQFF.

This sequence joins TRBV6-1 and TRBJ2-7; D uncertain. The CDR3 sequence is 11 residues long. CDR1 and CDR2 from the germline V gene are MNHNS and SASEGT. V gave up 2 bases and J gave up 10 bases, with 9 bases separating them. The CDR3 nucleotides read TGTGCCAGCAGTGAAATGGGCCAACAGTACTTC. Protein sequence: CASSEMGQQYF.

The V and J genes are TRBV7-7 and TRBJ2-2; maybe TRBD1 (6 bases). The length of the CDR3 is 16 residues. The germline gives CDR1 SSHAT, CDR2 FNYEAQ (reference sequence). V was cut by 5 bases and J by 1 base, with 14 bases left in between. CDR3 DNA: TGTGCCAGCAGCAGAGGCCCAGGGGTGAACACCGGGGAGCTGTTTTTT. As protein: CASSRGPGVNTGELFF.

The rearrangement links TRBV6-1 to TRBJ2-2; maybe TRBD1 (7 bases). This CDR3 is built from 14 residues. Germline V CDR1 and CDR2: MNHNS, SASEGT. V was cut by 6 bases and J by 5 bases, with 13 bases left in between. Here the CDR3 reads CASREGTDTGELFF. CDR3 DNA sequence: TGTGCCAGCAGGGAGGGGACAGATACCGGGGAGCTGTTTTTT.

This clone was recorded at least ten times. An end of the junction does not agree with germline; a read error may underlie this. The gene calls are TRBV10-2 and TRBJ1-2; D ambiguous. This CDR3 has 12 residues. In germline, CDR1 is WSHSY, CDR2 SAAADI. For the CDR3, the DNA is TGCGCCAGCAGTGATGGCTTGGCTCACGGGGTCTTC. Protein sequence: CASSDGLAHGVF.